Given below is one T cell receptor beta chain in context. The data derive from a study of blood T cell repertoires in COVID-19. Libraries were prepared by immunoSEQ multiplex PCR; TCRdb keeps only in-frame clonotypes and omits some of them. The sample holds some 45,000 clones, more than 80% seen once. The CDR3 extends over 19 amino acids. Germline CDR1 reads KGHSH; CDR2 reads LQKENI. The V gene lost 1 base and the J gene lost 4 bases, with 25 bases spanning the gap. Source material: peripheral blood. The source is a man aged 70 or older with active COVID-19. The chain links TRBV18 to TRBJ1-1; a possible D gene is TRBD1 (5 bases). The CDR3 region is CASSPLGRRLGALGTEAFF. The CDR3 nucleotides read TGTGCCAGCTCACCACTCGGGCGCCGACTTGGGGCGCTGGGCACTGAAGCTTTCTTT.